The 14 T cell receptor beta chains in this list originate from one sample, sequenced in a study of lymphopenia after photon versus proton radiotherapy. Generated by immunoSEQ multiplex PCR, the TCRdb table keeps only in-frame clones and is missing some. The data contain approximately 40,000 clones, about 86% of them seen just once; the ten biggest clones take up about a tenth. Sequences were derived from peripheral blood, sampled from a patient treated with proton-based radiotherapy. These receptor sequences come from a woman between 65 and 79 years old with pancreatic cancer. Some clones in this sample may be carry-over from other donors' samples.

This chain uses TRBV19 with TRBJ1-1; 11 nucleotides match TRBD1. Germline CDR1 and CDR2: LNHDA and SQIVND (reference sequence). Trimming cost V 4 bases and J 4 bases; bases outside gene matches: 8. The CDR3 is 16 residues long. CDR3 amino acids: CASSRGTGGSGTEAFF. The CDR3 nucleotides are TGTGCCAGTAGTAGGGGGACAGGGGGGTCGGGCACTGAAGCTTTCTTT.

As regards this clone: This CDR3 is missing its conserved last phenylalanine or tryptophan, likely due to a read error. J is TRBJ1-1 and V is TRBV19; no firm D call. V lost 0 bases and J lost 10, with 18 bases in between. This CDR3 is built from 15 residues. Germline V gene data show CDR1 as LNHDA and CDR2 as SQIVND (reference sequence). The CDR3 region is CASSIDVISGRGAFL. The CDR3 nucleotides are TGTGCCAGTAGTATAGATGTCATTTCGGGCAGAGGAGCTTTCCTT.

CDR3 in DNA: TGCGCCAGCAGCTGGGGCCGGTTTCTAGCGGGTGGAAGCTCCTACAATGAGCAGTTCTTC. Translating it yields CASSWGRFLAGGSSYNEQFF. This chain joins TRBV5-1 and TRBJ2-1; 8 positions agree with TRBD2. The length of the CDR3 is 20 residues. V gave up 3 bases and J gave up 0 bases; unmatched junction bases: 17. Looked up from germline, CDR1 is SGHRS and CDR2 is YFSETQ.

V and J are TRBV28 and TRBJ1-2; 7 bases match TRBD1. The CDR3 is 12 residues long. Germline CDR1 reads MDHEN; CDR2 reads SYDVKM. J gave up 7 bases and V 7 bases, and 6 bases lay outside the gene matches. CDR3 amino acids: CASTGGRSGYTF. The CDR3 DNA reads as TGTGCCAGCACAGGGGGTCGAAGTGGCTACACCTTC.

The chain has TRBV27 and TRBJ2-5; no clear D. Trimming removed 5 bases from V and 1 base from J, with 2 bases in between. CDR1 and CDR2 (germline): MNHEY, SMNVEV (reference sequence). The CDR3 length is 11 residues. The CDR3 DNA follows: TGTGCCAGCAGTACCCAAGAGACCCAGTACTTC. It translates to CASSTQETQYF.

This clone was seen just once. This sequence joins TRBV7-9 and TRBJ1-4; no clear D. Germline CDR1 SEHNR, CDR2 FQNEAQ (reference sequence). The CDR3 contains 14 residues. V lost 0 bases and J lost 8, with 10 bases in between. CDR3 loop: CASSLAFTGEKLFF. CDR3 DNA sequence: TGTGCCAGCAGCTTAGCGTTCACGGGAGAAAAACTGTTTTTT.

With respect to this clone: As the CDR3 is not closed by the conserved phenylalanine or tryptophan, this likely results from a read error. The chain links TRBV28 to TRBJ1-1, with TRBD1 identical over 11 bases. CDR1 is MDHEN, CDR2 SYDVKM, per germline. After removal of 5 bases from V and 5 bases from J, the junction contained 10 bases not matched to a gene. The CDR3 contains 16 residues. The CDR3 spells CASSIIFGQGATEAFS. In nucleotides, the CDR3 is TGTGCCAGCAGTATAATTTTCGGACAGGGGGCGACTGAAGCTTTCTCT.

The chain has TRBV5-7 and TRBJ2-3; 8 nucleotides match TRBD2. TRBV5-7 is an ORF, and what it does is uncertain. CDR3 length equals 16 residues. V shed 4 bases and J 1 base; nucleotides not matched to a gene: 8. CDR3 in DNA: TGTGCCAGCAGCGGCCTTACTAGCGGCCGCACAGATACGCAGTATTTT. Translation: CASSGLTSGRTDTQYF.

The chain joins TRBV27 to TRBJ2-5, with TRBD2 identical over 9 bases. V lost 4 bases, J lost 5 bases, and 8 bases stayed unmatched. From germline, CDR1 is MNHEY and CDR2 SMNVEV (reference sequence). This CDR3 comprises 15 residues. The CDR3, as DNA: TGTGCCAGCAGTTCGCTAGCGGGATTCCGGGAGACCCAGTACTTC. Its protein product is CASSSLAGFRETQYF.

CDR3 DNA: TGTGCCAGCAGCCCCCCTCTGTATACAGCCTATGGCTACACCTTC. This codes for CASSPPLYTAYGYTF. The chain links TRBV6-5 to TRBJ1-2, with D uncertain. The CDR3 totals 15 residues. From germline, CDR1 is MNHEY and CDR2 SVGAGI. Trimming cost V 6 bases and J 4 bases, with 18 bases left between them.

The genes are TRBV10-1 and TRBJ2-3; the match to TRBD2 covers 9 bases. Germline trimming cut 2 bases from V and 5 bases from J; bases unmatched to any gene: 5. Germline CDR1 reads WNHNN; CDR2 reads SYGVQD (reference sequence). This CDR3 comprises 15 residues. This chain's CDR3 is CASSEGLAGIDTQYF. CDR3 nucleotides: TGCGCCAGCAGTGAGGGTCTAGCGGGGATAGATACGCAGTATTTT.

The rearrangement links TRBV28 to TRBJ1-6; 7 nucleotides line up with TRBD1. With 2 bases clipped from V and 9 bases from J, the junction kept 4 bases outside the gene matches. Germline V gene sequence: CDR1 MDHEN, CDR2 SYDVKM. The CDR3 loop spans 14 amino acids. The CDR3 reads CASSLDRDVSPLHF. The CDR3 nucleotides read TGTGCCAGCAGTTTAGACAGGGACGTTTCACCCCTCCACTTT.

J is TRBJ2-3 and V is TRBV5-6; the D is unclear. Germline lookup yields CDR1 SGHDT and CDR2 YYEEEE. V was clipped by 3 bases and J by 6 bases, with 14 bases between them. The CDR3 sequence is 14 residues long. The CDR3 protein is CASSSLGRADTQYF. The CDR3 nucleotides read TGTGCCAGCAGCTCCCTAGGACGTGCCGATACGCAGTATTTT.

This rearrangement joins TRBV4-3 to TRBJ2-3, with a weak D call TRBD1 (5 bases). Trimming took 2 bases from V and 3 from J, leaving 15 bases between them. From germline, CDR1 is LGHNA and CDR2 YSLEER. This CDR3 is 16 amino acids long. The CDR3 sequence is CASSQFWQGLTDTQYF. The DNA for the CDR3 is TGCGCCAGCAGCCAATTTTGGCAGGGTTTAACAGATACGCAGTATTTT.